This T cell receptor (beta chain) was recorded in a study of CD8+CD57+ T cells in acquired aplastic anemia. This clonotype has ten or more counts. Germline V gives CDR1 SGHRS, CDR2 YFSETQ. The V gene lost 4 bases and the J gene lost 0 bases, with 10 bases spanning the gap. The CDR3 is 14 amino acids. TCR beta VDJ combinations and CDR3 sequences were profiled from genomic DNA. TCRdb itself ran the reads through MiXCR, one entry per CDR3 protein. The data contain 150,000 to 200,000 distinct CDR3 sequences, 45% to 55% of them singletons. All patients picked for sequencing had shown, by flow cytometry, an expansion of CD8+CD57+ cells.

The chain couples TRBV5-1 to TRBJ1-2; D not certain. Sample: sorted CD4+, CD8+, or CD8+CD57+ T cells (not recorded which) from PBMCs. This clonotype was obtained from a human donor with aplastic anemia. The CDR3 region is CASSGTATNYGYTF. In DNA, the CDR3 is TGCGCCAGCAGCGGAACAGCGACTAACTATGGCTACACCTTC. Full variable domain (rest looked up from reference TRBV5-1 and TRBJ1-2): KAGVTQTPRYLIKTRGQQVTLSCSPISGHRSVSWYQQTPGQGLQFLFEYFSETQRNKGNFPGRFSGRQFSNSRSEMNVSTLELGDSALYLCASSGTATNYGYTFGSGTRLTVV.